The 28 T cell receptor beta chains listed next were all sequenced from one sample in a study of blood T cell repertoires in COVID-19. Clones were read by immunoSEQ multiplex PCR, and TCRdb kept only the in-frame ones, dropping some. The data hold about 160,000 clones, with about 85% observed a single time. The sequenced sample consisted of peripheral blood. Every receptor here comes from a human donor with acute or convalescent COVID-19. The donor label of this sample is uncertain.

The CDR3 nucleotides read TGTGCCAGCAGTCCTACCCGGGCAGGGGGCTATGGCTACACCTTC. As protein: CASSPTRAGGYGYTF. This chain links TRBV27 with TRBJ1-2; TRBD1 aligns across 7 bases. Germline CDR1 reads MNHEY; CDR2 reads SMNVEV (reference sequence). The trim removed 5 bases at V and 4 bases at J, leaving 10 bases unmatched. This CDR3 is 15 amino acids long.

This chain links TRBV11-2 with TRBJ1-2, with 8 positions matching TRBD1. Germline assignment: CDR1 SGHAT and CDR2 FQNNGV. V shed 5 bases, J shed 0 bases, and the junction held 17 bases outside the gene matches. The length of the CDR3 is 19 residues. CDR3 in DNA: TGTGCCAGCAGCACCCGGACAGGGCTAATGCGTCCGGCTAACTATGGCTACACCTTC. Translated: CASSTRTGLMRPANYGYTF.

This sequence joins TRBV4-1 and TRBJ2-3, with a tentative D call TRBD2 (6 bases). The CDR3 extends over 14 amino acids. From germline, CDR1 is MGHRA and CDR2 YSYEKL. Trimming took 4 bases from V and 4 from J, leaving 12 bases between them. The CDR3 loop reads CASSLGGGADTQYF. CDR3 bases: TGCGCCAGCAGCCTTGGGGGAGGCGCAGATACGCAGTATTTT.

The rearrangement uses TRBV5-8 and TRBJ2-7; TRBD1 is a possible D gene (7 bases). Germline loops: CDR1 SGHTS, CDR2 YDEGEE. V dropped 2 bases and J dropped 4 bases, with 16 bases sitting between them. The CDR3 is made up of 15 amino acids. Written as DNA, the CDR3 is TGTGCCAGCAGCTTAGGTTCAGGGGGAGGATACGAGCAGTACTTC. Its protein is CASSLGSGGGYEQYF. The whole variable domain, remainder taken from reference TRBV5-8 and TRBJ2-7, is EAGVTQSPTHLIKTRGQQATLRCSPISGHTSVYWYQQALGLGLQFLLWYDEGEERNRGNFPPRFSGRQFPNYSSELNVNALELEDSALYLCASSLGSGGGYEQYFGPGTRLTVT.

This chain joins TRBV6-5 and TRBJ2-7, with 7 bases lining up with TRBD1. CDR3 size: 15 residues. Per germline, CDR1 MNHEY and CDR2 SVGAGI. Trimming at V came to 5 bases and at J to 7 bases, leaving 14 bases not matched to a gene. CDR3 sequence: CASSPQGTFPREQYF. CDR3 nucleotide sequence: TGTGCCAGCAGTCCACAGGGGACGTTTCCTCGGGAGCAGTACTTC.

In this sample, this clone turned up a few times. The V call is TRBV19, the J call TRBJ1-5; maybe TRBD1 (6 bases). Germline CDR1 and CDR2: LNHDA and SQIVND (reference sequence). The CDR3 totals 14 residues. The V end lost 7 bases, the J end lost 6 bases, and 16 bases lay between the germline ends. The CDR3 here is CASTTSRGIQPQHF. The CDR3 DNA reads as TGTGCCAGTACCACATCGAGGGGGATTCAGCCCCAGCATTTT.

The gene calls are TRBV19 and TRBJ1-5; 9 positions agree with TRBD1. The ends lost 7 bases at V and 0 bases at J; junction bases unmatched: 13. This CDR3 is built from 18 residues. Germline V CDR1 and CDR2: LNHDA, SQIVND (reference sequence). CDR3 residues: CASKPIGTGIGSNQPQHF. The CDR3 DNA is TGTGCCAGTAAACCAATCGGGACAGGGATAGGTAGCAATCAGCCCCAGCATTTT.

This chain connects TRBV9 to TRBJ1-2, with 10 bases aligning to TRBD1. The V and J ends lost 4 bases and 5 bases, in that order; junction bases with no gene match: 5. CDR1 SGDLS and CDR2 YYNGEE come from the germline V gene. CDR3 length: 14 residues. CDR3 sequence reads: CASSRTGGLYGYTF. DNA for the CDR3: TGTGCCAGCAGCAGGACAGGGGGTTTGTATGGCTACACCTTC.

The rearrangement joins TRBV7-9 to TRBJ1-1, with D perhaps matching TRBD1 (5 bases). CDR1 and CDR2 from the germline V gene are SEHNR and FQNEAQ (reference sequence). This CDR3 contains 19 residues. Trimming took off 4 bases at V and 4 bases at J, with 28 bases between the two ends. The CDR3 DNA sequence: TGTGCCAGCAGCTCATACTTGGGACGGCTTTCGGTCGGGGGCACTGAAGCTTTCTTT. Translation gives CASSSYLGRLSVGGTEAFF.

The J gene is TRBJ2-3, the V gene TRBV27, with TRBD2 as a possible D gene (6 bases). The V end lost 3 bases, the J end lost 6 bases, and 13 bases lay between the germline ends. Germline CDR1 is MNHEY and CDR2 is SMNVEV (reference sequence). CDR3 length: 14 amino acids. CDR3 protein: CASSFLAGSDTQYF. CDR3 in DNA: TGTGCCAGCAGTTTTCTGGCGGGGTCGGATACGCAGTATTTT.

This chain joins TRBV19 and TRBJ2-1, with TRBD2 matching over 10 bases. Looked up from germline, CDR1 is LNHDA and CDR2 is SQIVND (reference sequence). This CDR3 is built from 15 residues. J gave up 4 bases and V 8 bases, and 8 bases lay outside the gene matches. CDR3 amino acids: CASRFLAGDYNEQFF. The CDR3 nucleotides read TGTGCCAGTCGGTTTCTAGCGGGGGATTACAATGAGCAGTTCTTC.

The CDR3, as DNA: TGCGCCAGCAGAAGGGGACTAGCGGGGGGGCTGGACAATGAGCAGTTCTTC. This encodes CASRRGLAGGLDNEQFF. V is TRBV4-1 and J is TRBJ2-1; 16 bases are a match to TRBD2. This CDR3 is 17 amino acids long. CDR1 and CDR2 from the germline V gene are MGHRA and YSYEKL. Germline trimming cut 6 bases from V and 5 bases from J; bases unmatched to any gene: 7.

The chain joins TRBV7-8 to TRBJ2-7, with 10 bases that match TRBD2. V was clipped by 1 base and J by 2 bases; unmatched bases: 14. The germline V gene encodes CDR1 SGHVS and CDR2 FQNEAQ. The CDR3 runs 19 residues. The CDR3 nucleotides read TGTGCCAGCAGCTTAGATAGCGGGGGGCATAAAAGGAAAACCTACGAGCAGTACTTC. Its protein is CASSLDSGGHKRKTYEQYF.

The table lists this clone with a count of one. The gene calls are TRBV11-2 and TRBJ1-2, with 7 positions matching TRBD1. The CDR3 runs 15 residues. The germline CDR1 and CDR2 sequences are SGHAT and FQNNGV. V was clipped by 1 base and J by 7 bases; unmatched bases: 9. CDR3 amino acids: CASSLAAQGLGGYTF. The DNA of the CDR3 is TGTGCCAGCAGCTTAGCCGCACAGGGGCTCGGTGGCTACACCTTC.

The rearrangement uses TRBV30 and TRBJ1-6, with D hard to call. CDR3 size: 13 residues. Trimming took 5 bases from V and 0 from J, leaving 5 bases between them. Germline V gives CDR1 GTSNPN, CDR2 SVGIG (reference sequence). This CDR3 is CAWGSSYNSPLHF. The CDR3, as DNA: TGTGCCTGGGGCAGCTCCTATAATTCACCCCTCCACTTT.

The chain recombines TRBV30 with TRBJ1-4; the D is unclear. Germline CDR1 GTSNPN, CDR2 SVGIG (reference sequence). V was clipped by 0 bases and J by 4 bases, with 9 bases between them. This CDR3 contains 14 residues. Here the CDR3 reads CAWSVLGINEKLFF. The DNA for the CDR3 is TGTGCCTGGAGTGTACTAGGGATTAATGAAAAACTGTTTTTT. The full variable domain, its missing parts supplied by reference TRBV30 and TRBJ1-4, is SQTIHQWPATLVQPVGSPLSLECTVEGTSNPNLYWYRQAAGRGLQLLFYSVGIGQISSEVPQNLSASRPQDRQFILSSKKLLLSDSGFYLCAWSVLGINEKLFFGSGTQLSVL.

The chain links TRBV9 to TRBJ2-1; D is unclear. Looked up from germline, CDR1 is SGDLS and CDR2 is YYNGEE. The CDR3 loop spans 16 amino acids. V was clipped by 2 bases and J by 5 bases, with 17 bases between them. The DNA for the CDR3 is TGTGCCAGCAGCGTCCGGCCGTTAGTCCAGGACAATGAGCAGTTCTTC. Its translation: CASSVRPLVQDNEQFF.

J is TRBJ1-4 and V is TRBV6-1; D unresolved. V gave up 2 bases and J gave up 5 bases, with 15 bases separating them. Germline CDR1 reads MNHNS; CDR2 reads SASEGT. The CDR3 length is 16 residues. The CDR3: CASSESPPRVNEKLFF. For the CDR3, the DNA is TGTGCCAGCAGTGAATCCCCCCCTCGGGTGAATGAAAAACTGTTTTTT.

The chain combines TRBV7-2 with TRBJ1-3; 7 nucleotides agree with TRBD1. The germline V gene has CDR1 SGHTA and CDR2 FQGNSA. V dropped 4 bases and J dropped 7; count of bases not matched to a gene: 13. This CDR3 is 16 amino acids long. In DNA, the CDR3 is TGTGCCAGCAGCTCGCGTATCGGGACAGTAGTTAACACCATATATTTT. The encoded protein is CASSSRIGTVVNTIYF.

The chain joins TRBV7-9 to TRBJ1-4; D perhaps matches TRBD1 (6 bases). CDR1 and CDR2 (germline): SEHNR, FQNEAQ (reference sequence). Trimming shortened V by 4 bases and J by 8 bases, and 17 bases separated the two germline ends. CDR3 length equals 15 residues. CDR3 residues: CASSSHGGVDEKLFF. CDR3 DNA: TGTGCCAGCAGCTCCCATGGGGGCGTGGACGAAAAACTGTTTTTT.

This clone appeared a few times. The genes are TRBV7-2 and TRBJ1-2; TRBD1 aligns across 11 bases. Unmatched junction bases numbered 4, after V lost 3 bases and J lost 4 bases. The germline CDR1 and CDR2 sequences are SGHTA and FQGNSA. The CDR3 has 15 residues. The CDR3 spells CASSFRTGGGYGYTF. The CDR3 bases are TGTGCCAGCAGCTTTCGGACAGGGGGCGGCTATGGCTACACCTTC.

This clone was picked up a small number of times. This rearrangement joins TRBV5-1 to TRBJ1-1; 8 bases agree with TRBD1. The CDR3 contains 19 residues. Germline V gives CDR1 SGHRS, CDR2 YFSETQ. V trimming: 0 bases; J trimming: 4 bases; junction bases outside the gene matches: 17. The CDR3 DNA reads as TGCGCCAGCAGCTTGGCCCTTTCCACTTACACAGGGGGAGGCACTGAAGCTTTCTTT. Residues: CASSLALSTYTGGGTEAFF.

The chain recombines TRBV30 with TRBJ2-7; the D is unclear. The ends were cut back, 1 base at V and 5 bases at J, with 6 bases in the middle. This CDR3 has 11 residues. Germline V gene sequence: CDR1 GTSNPN, CDR2 SVGIG (reference sequence). The CDR3 bases are TGTGCCTGGAGTGGGAGCCACGAGCAGTACTTC. Amino acid sequence: CAWSGSHEQYF.

This sequence joins TRBV27 and TRBJ1-2; a weak D match, TRBD1 (6 bases). Trimming removed 0 bases from V and 5 bases from J, with 16 bases in between. This CDR3 has 16 residues. In germline, CDR1 is MNHEY, CDR2 SMNVEV (reference sequence). The CDR3 nucleotides are TGTGCCAGCAGTTTATCGAGGGGGGGGTGGCCATATGGCTACACCTTC. It specifies CASSLSRGGWPYGYTF.

This clone was picked up a small number of times. This chain joins TRBV2 and TRBJ2-3, with 14 bases that match TRBD2. V trimming: 7 bases; J trimming: 5 bases; junction bases outside the gene matches: 5. The CDR3 has 15 amino acids. In germline, CDR1 is SNHLY, CDR2 FYNNEI. CDR3 amino acids: CASKRLAGGGDTQYF. The CDR3 DNA follows: TGTGCCAGCAAGCGACTAGCGGGGGGGGGAGATACGCAGTATTTT.

The CDR3 sequence is CASSYPHGEGESPLHF. The CDR3 DNA is TGTGCCAGCAGTTATCCCCACGGTGAGGGTGAGTCACCCCTCCACTTT. The chain joins TRBV6-6 to TRBJ1-6; D is uncertain. CDR1 MNHNY and CDR2 SVGAGI come from the germline V gene (reference sequence). The V end was cut by 3 bases, the J end by 10 bases, with 19 bases between. This CDR3 is built from 16 residues.

The J gene is TRBJ1-1, the V gene TRBV7-2; D possibly corresponds to TRBD1 (6 bases). The CDR3 has 14 amino acids. Trimming removed 5 bases from V and 1 base from J, with 11 bases in between. Looked up from germline, CDR1 is SGHTA and CDR2 is FQGNSA. The CDR3 DNA sequence: TGTGCCAGCAGCCTCCAGGGGTGGAACACTGAAGCTTTCTTT. Amino acid sequence: CASSLQGWNTEAFF.

The chain employs TRBV10-3 and TRBJ1-1; a possible D gene is TRBD1 (5 bases). Germline CDR1 ENHRY, CDR2 SYGVKD. V shed 4 bases and J shed 3 bases, with 9 bases lying between them. This CDR3 comprises 13 residues. CDR3 loop: CAISVGGDTEAFF. CDR3 in DNA: TGTGCCATCAGTGTGGGGGGGGACACTGAAGCTTTCTTT.